The 9 T cell receptor beta chains reported below all come from one sample, sequenced in a study of blood T cell repertoires in COVID-19. Libraries were prepared by immunoSEQ multiplex PCR; TCRdb keeps only in-frame clonotypes and omits some of them. The sample shows some 180,000 clones, 70% to 80% of them seen only once. Sequenced sample: peripheral blood. These TCRs come from a woman aged 50 to 60 with active or convalescent COVID-19.

The genes are TRBV7-3 and TRBJ2-3; 11 nucleotides line up with TRBD2. Per germline, CDR1 SGHTA and CDR2 FQGTGA. V gave up 0 bases and J gave up 8 bases; unmatched junction bases: 10. This CDR3 comprises 17 residues. The CDR3 loop reads CASSLTVPSGGHSTQYF. In DNA, the CDR3 is TGTGCCAGCAGCTTAACGGTCCCTAGCGGGGGGCATAGTACGCAGTATTTT.

The gene calls are TRBV4-3 and TRBJ2-7, with D hard to call. The CDR3 covers 14 residues. The germline gives CDR1 LGHNA, CDR2 YSLEER. The V end was cut by 0 bases, the J end by 1 base, with 7 bases between. The CDR3 region has the DNA TGCGCCAGCAGCCAAGATTACGGTTCCTACGAGCAGTACTTC. Amino acids: CASSQDYGSYEQYF.

This clone was picked up a small number of times. Other DNA sequences of this sample code for an identical CDR3. This chain connects TRBV7-9 to TRBJ2-7; 9 bases match TRBD1. The ends lost 5 bases at V and 6 bases at J; junction bases unmatched: 8. This CDR3 comprises 14 residues. Germline lookup yields CDR1 SEHNR and CDR2 FQNEAQ (reference sequence). The CDR3 here is CASSTPGQGVEQYF. CDR3 nucleotides: TGTGCCAGCAGCACCCCGGGACAGGGTGTCGAGCAGTACTTC.

This chain connects TRBV29-1 to TRBJ2-1; 12 positions agree with TRBD1. Looked up from germline, CDR1 is SQVTM and CDR2 is ANQGSEA. This CDR3 is 15 amino acids long. J was trimmed by 8 bases and V by 4 bases; bases with no gene match: 9. The CDR3 nucleotides are TGCAGCGTTGCTTTGTGGGGACAGGGGGCCGATGAGCAGTTCTTC. Translated, it gives CSVALWGQGADEQFF.

This clone was detected only a few times. This sample includes further DNA sequences coding for the same CDR3. The V gene is TRBV19, the J gene TRBJ2-1; 8 nucleotides line up with TRBD2. Trimming cost V 8 bases and J 0 bases; bases outside gene matches: 6. The CDR3 is 15 residues long. Germline CDR1 reads LNHDA; CDR2 reads SQIVND (reference sequence). The CDR3 nucleotides read TGTGCCAGTCGAACTAGCGGCCCCTCCTACAATGAGCAGTTCTTC. It encodes CASRTSGPSYNEQFF.

The rearrangement joins TRBV18 to TRBJ1-2; 7 bases match TRBD1. J lost 2 bases, V lost 5 bases, and 11 bases had no gene match. The CDR3 extends over 16 amino acids. CDR1 and CDR2 (germline): KGHSH, LQKENI. The CDR3: CASSGKTGILNYGYTF. The CDR3, as DNA: TGTGCCAGCTCAGGCAAGACAGGGATTCTGAACTATGGCTACACCTTC.

The chain has TRBV5-1 and TRBJ2-2; no firm D call. Germline V lookup: CDR1 SGHRS, CDR2 YFSETQ. V shed 2 bases and J shed 3 bases, with 8 bases lying between them. This CDR3 contains 14 residues. The CDR3: CASSFWADTGELFF. The CDR3 nucleotides read TGCGCCAGCAGCTTTTGGGCAGACACCGGGGAGCTGTTTTTT. The full variable domain, completed using reference TRBV5-1 and TRBJ2-2, is KAGVTQTPRYLIKTRGQQVTLSCSPISGHRSVSWYQQTPGQGLQFLFEYFSETQRNKGNFPGRFSGRQFSNSRSEMNVSTLELGDSALYLCASSFWADTGELFFGEGSRLTVL.

The chain recombines TRBV7-8 with TRBJ2-4; 7 bases fit TRBD1. Germline V gene sequence: CDR1 SGHVS, CDR2 FQNEAQ. The CDR3 consists of 16 residues. The J segment lost 0 bases and the V segment lost 5 bases, leaving 7 bases of the junction unmatched. The CDR3 DNA reads as TGTGCCAGCAGCCCTAGACAGGGACGAGCCAAAAACATTCAGTACTTC. It translates to CASSPRQGRAKNIQYF.

This chain connects TRBV6-2 or TRBV6-3 to TRBJ2-1, with D possibly being TRBD2 (7 bases). The CDR3 covers 17 residues. Germline CDR1 MNHEY, CDR2 SVGEGT. Trimming removed 0 bases at V and 2 bases at J, with 14 bases between. The chain's CDR3 is CASSYSRRGGPYNEQFF. Here the CDR3 DNA reads TGTGCCAGCAGTTACTCCCGAAGGGGGGGCCCCTACAATGAGCAGTTCTTC.